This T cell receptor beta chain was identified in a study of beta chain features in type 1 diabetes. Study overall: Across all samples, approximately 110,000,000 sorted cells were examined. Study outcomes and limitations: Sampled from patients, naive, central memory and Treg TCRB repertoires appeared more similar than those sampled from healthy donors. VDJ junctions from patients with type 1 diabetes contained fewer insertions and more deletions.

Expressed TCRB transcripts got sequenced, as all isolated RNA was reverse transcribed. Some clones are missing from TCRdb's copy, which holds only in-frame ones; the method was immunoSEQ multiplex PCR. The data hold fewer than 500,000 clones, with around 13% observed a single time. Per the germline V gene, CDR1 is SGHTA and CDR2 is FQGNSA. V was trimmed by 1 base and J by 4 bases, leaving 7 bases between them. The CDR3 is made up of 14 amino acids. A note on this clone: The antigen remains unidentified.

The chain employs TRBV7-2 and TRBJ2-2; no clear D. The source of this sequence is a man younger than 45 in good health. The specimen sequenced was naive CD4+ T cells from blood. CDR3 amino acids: CASSLENFTGELFF. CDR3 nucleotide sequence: TGTGCCAGCAGCTTAGAAAACTTCACCGGGGAGCTGTTTTTT.